Below, 15 T cell receptor beta chains from the same sample are listed, as sequenced in a study of early T cells in non-severe SARS-CoV-2 infection. TCRdb reanalysed the 5' RACE reads using MiXCR and keeps one entry per CDR3 protein. This repertoire shows roughly 53,000 distinct CDR3 sequences, less than 9.5% found once; its top ten account for 3.5% to 4%. This specimen was whole blood, taken at baseline. The receptors were sampled from an adult who was a healthcare worker with PCR-confirmed SARS-CoV-2 infection or an uninfected control (not recorded which).

Only a few counts were recorded for this clonotype. The chain recombines TRBV6-1 with TRBJ2-7; D is unresolved. V shed 6 bases and J shed 5 bases, with 8 bases lying between them. The CDR3 sequence is 11 residues long. The germline V gene has CDR1 MNHNS and CDR2 SASEGT. Written as DNA, the CDR3 is TGTGCCAGCAGCGACTTCGACGAGCAGTACTTC. Translating it yields CASSDFDEQYF.

The chain is built from TRBV4-1 and TRBJ2-5; 9 nucleotides line up with TRBD1. The CDR3 is 16 amino acids. Germline CDR1 MGHRA, CDR2 YSYEKL. J gave up 6 bases and V 0 bases, and 8 bases lay outside the gene matches. The CDR3 sequence is CASSQDSTGGLKTQYF. Written as DNA, the CDR3 is TGCGCCAGCAGCCAAGATTCTACAGGGGGCTTGAAGACCCAGTACTTC.

The CDR3: CASSIGTSGRADGELFF. The CDR3 nucleotides read TGTGCCAGCAGCATTGGAACTAGCGGGAGGGCGGACGGGGAGCTGTTTTTT. The chain employs TRBV9 and TRBJ2-2; TRBD2 aligns across 13 bases. Germline lookup yields CDR1 SGDLS and CDR2 YYNGEE. The CDR3 runs 17 residues. Trimming at V came to 4 bases and at J to 7 bases, leaving 10 bases not matched to a gene.

This clonotype was seen a few times. The rearrangement links TRBV27 to TRBJ1-4, with D tentatively TRBD1 (6 bases). The ends were cut back, 6 bases at V and 5 bases at J, with 16 bases in the middle. The CDR3 is 15 residues long. The V gene's germline CDR1 is MNHEY and CDR2 SMNVEV (reference sequence). The CDR3 DNA reads TGTGCCAGCAGCAAGAAAGGGGGGATGAATGAAAAACTGTTTTTT. Translation gives CASSKKGGMNEKLFF.

This chain connects TRBV2 to TRBJ2-7, with TRBD1 matching 7 bases. CDR3 length: 14 residues. J gave up 2 bases and V 7 bases, and 8 bases lay outside the gene matches. CDR1 SNHLY and CDR2 FYNNEI come from the germline V gene. Here the CDR3 reads CASTRQGITYEQYF. The DNA for the CDR3 is TGTGCCAGCACTAGACAGGGTATAACCTACGAGCAGTACTTC.

This clonotype was detected ten times or more. The V gene is TRBV6-5, the J gene TRBJ1-2, with 9 positions matching TRBD1. The CDR3 is 13 amino acids. From germline, CDR1 is MNHEY and CDR2 SVGAGI. Unmatched junction bases numbered 2, after V lost 6 bases and J lost 3 bases. The CDR3 is CASRGQGDYGYTF. DNA for the CDR3: TGTGCCAGCAGGGGACAGGGCGACTATGGCTACACCTTC.

This clonotype was recorded at least ten times. The chain couples TRBV6-4 to TRBJ1-5; D uncertain. V was shortened by 6 bases and J by 7 bases, with 10 bases between the two germline ends. From germline, CDR1 is MRHNA and CDR2 SNTAGT. The CDR3 totals 12 residues. CDR3 amino acids: CASSPGGQPQHF. CDR3 DNA: TGTGCCAGCAGCCCCGGCGGGCAGCCCCAGCATTTT.

The rearrangement links TRBV6-6 to TRBJ2-7; TRBD2 agrees at 7 bases. The CDR3 runs to 17 residues. V gave up 6 bases and J gave up 3 bases; unmatched junction bases: 17. Germline assignment: CDR1 MNHNY and CDR2 SVGAGI (reference sequence). This CDR3 reads CASSNEVLAGVVYEQYF. For the CDR3, the DNA is TGTGCCAGCAGCAACGAGGTACTCGCGGGAGTAGTCTACGAGCAGTACTTC.

The chain carries TRBV21-1 and TRBJ2-7; TRBD2 was called by the table and not checked on the DNA. TRBV21-1 is classified as a pseudogene. The CDR3 consists of 14 residues. The CDR3 DNA is TGTGCCAGCAGCACCTCCACGTCCGAGGCCGAGCAGTACTTC. It yields the protein CASSTSTSEAEQYF.

This clonotype came up many times. This CDR3 is CASSRDRGQPQHF. The DNA for the CDR3 is TGTGCCAGCAGCCGTGACAGGGGACAGCCCCAGCATTTT. The chain employs TRBV27 and TRBJ1-5; 8 bases are shared with TRBD1. Germline loops: CDR1 MNHEY, CDR2 SMNVEV (reference sequence). Germline trimming cut 6 bases from V and 7 bases from J; bases unmatched to any gene: 5. CDR3 length: 13 residues.

This clonotype was detected a few times. This chain links TRBV3-1 with TRBJ2-4; no firm D call. Trimming left V 4 bases short and J 0 bases short, with 10 bases between. The CDR3 spans 15 residues. Germline V gives CDR1 LGHDT, CDR2 YNNKEL (reference sequence). CDR3 amino acids: CASSRSVEAKNIQYF. The CDR3 nucleotides are TGTGCCAGCAGCCGTTCGGTCGAAGCCAAAAACATTCAGTACTTC.

The chain joins TRBV13 to TRBJ2-3, with D unclear. V was shortened by 1 base and J by 0 bases, with 17 bases between the two germline ends. This CDR3 is 18 amino acids long. Germline V gives CDR1 PRHDT, CDR2 FYEKMQ (reference sequence). Here the CDR3 reads CASSLVSRLNTSTDTQYF. DNA of the CDR3: TGTGCCAGCAGCTTAGTGTCCAGGTTGAACACTAGCACAGATACGCAGTATTTT.

In its sample, this clonotype was seen a few times. CDR3 in amino acids: CASSPRTYNEQFF. The CDR3 DNA sequence: TGTGCCAGCAGCCCCCGCACGTACAATGAGCAGTTCTTC. The chain has TRBV2 and TRBJ2-1, with no clear D. Deletions cut 6 bases from V and 4 bases from J, with 10 bases between. Germline CDR1 and CDR2: SNHLY and FYNNEI. This CDR3 comprises 13 residues.

This clonotype came up many times. This sequence joins TRBV7-6 and TRBJ1-4; 7 positions agree with TRBD1. Germline CDR1 reads SGHVS; CDR2 reads FNYEAQ. The CDR3 has 12 amino acids. Germline trimming cut 3 bases from V and 12 bases from J; bases unmatched to any gene: 4. CDR3 in amino acids: CASSLDRFQLFF. DNA for the CDR3: TGTGCCAGCAGCTTGGACAGGTTCCAACTGTTTTTT.

In this sample, this clonotype turned up many times. The V gene is TRBV23-1, the J gene TRBJ2-1, with a possible D match to TRBD1 (7 bases). TRBV23-1 is marked as an open reading frame, function uncertain. The CDR3 length is 19 residues. Trimming cost V 5 bases and J 7 bases, with 30 bases left between them. CDR3 coding DNA: TGCGCCAGCAGTACCGGGACAGAACAAACTAGCCTAAAGGGGAATGAGCAGTTCTTC. Its translation is CASSTGTEQTSLKGNEQFF.